This T cell receptor beta chain derives from a study of OX40 agonist ivuxolimab in advanced cancers. Study-level information: The dose-escalation group included hepatocellular carcinoma, melanoma, renal cell carcinoma and head and neck cancer. Under the entry rules, prior anti-PD-1, anti-PD-L1 or anti-CTLA-4 therapy was allowed, and less than 50% had some. Study results and limitations: The mean number of expanded clones was higher in CD8+ T cells than in CD4+.

Turning to this clone: Its antigen remains unidentified.

The protocol was immunoSEQ multiplex PCR, while the TCRdb copy is restricted to in-frame clones and leaves out a portion. The sample holds 100,000 or so clones; around 90% are singletons and the top ten take over 0.65%. The ends lost 7 bases at V and 2 bases at J; junction bases unmatched: 0. Germline assignment: CDR1 MNHNY and CDR2 SVGAGI (reference sequence). This CDR3 contains 12 residues. Here the sequenced sample was CD4+ or CD8+ T cells sorted from blood, taken in a trial of the OX40 agonist ivuxolimab. The sequence was collected from an adult with an advanced solid tumor such as melanoma, head and neck, liver or kidney cancer. The J gene is TRBJ2-7, the V gene TRBV6-6; 9 nucleotides line up with TRBD2. The CDR3 DNA reads TGTGCCAGCACTAGCGGGGCCTACGAGCAGTACTTC. Its translation: CASTSGAYEQYF.